The 15 T cell receptor beta chains listed next were all sequenced from one sample in a study of blood T cell repertoires in COVID-19. The table came from immunoSEQ multiplex PCR; TCRdb's copy has only in-frame clones and leaves some out. The sample shows approximately 250,000 clones, roughly 85% of them seen only once. Sequencing was done on a sample of PBMCs or T cells enriched from blood (not recorded which). The source of these receptors is a woman aged 50 to 60 with acute COVID-19.

The rearrangement links TRBV19 to TRBJ2-6, with 8 bases aligning to TRBD1. Germline-derived CDR1 and CDR2 are LNHDA and SQIVND (reference sequence). V trimming: 7 bases; J trimming: 1 base; junction bases outside the gene matches: 3. There are 15 residues in the CDR3. The CDR3 DNA sequence: TGTGCCAGTATGGGGACAGGTTCTGGGGCCAACGTCCTGACTTTC. Its translation is CASMGTGSGANVLTF. The full variable domain, rest sourced from reference TRBV19 and TRBJ2-6, is DGGITQSPKYLFRKEGQNVTLSCEQNLNHDAMYWYRQDPGQGLRLIYYSQIVNDFQKGDIAEGYSVSREKKESFPLTVTSAQKNPTAFYLCASMGTGSGANVLTFGAGSRLTVL.

The chain carries TRBV5-4 and TRBJ2-5; D is possibly TRBD2 (6 bases). Germline assignment: CDR1 SGHNT and CDR2 YYREEE (reference sequence). This CDR3 has 16 amino acids. The V end was cut by 1 base, the J end by 0 bases, with 13 bases between. The CDR3 DNA follows: TGTGCCAGCAGCTTGAAAAGGGAGGAACACCAAGAGACCCAGTACTTC. Protein product: CASSLKREEHQETQYF. The full variable domain, rest sourced from reference TRBV5-4 and TRBJ2-5, is ETGVTQSPTHLIKTRGQQVTLRCSSQSGHNTVSWYQQALGQGPQFIFQYYREEENGRGNFPPRFSGLQFPNYSSELNVNALELDDSALYLCASSLKREEHQETQYFGPGTRLLVL.

This sequence joins TRBV6-5 and TRBJ1-1; D unclear. The CDR3 is 13 residues long. Germline loops: CDR1 MNHEY, CDR2 SVGAGI. The V and J ends lost 2 bases and 1 base respectively, with 5 bases between them. The CDR3 region has the DNA TGTGCCAGCAGTTACACACAGAACACTGAAGCTTTCTTT. It specifies CASSYTQNTEAFF.

V is TRBV9 and J is TRBJ2-3; 7 bases agree with TRBD2. Per the germline V gene, CDR1 is SGDLS and CDR2 is YYNGEE. The CDR3 totals 18 residues. Trimming cost V 1 base and J 0 bases; bases outside gene matches: 11. The chain's CDR3 is CASSVNLDGGKSTDTQYF. The CDR3 DNA sequence: TGTGCCAGCAGCGTAAACCTCGACGGGGGGAAAAGCACAGATACGCAGTATTTT.

The chain joins TRBV18 to TRBJ2-5; 7 bases agree with TRBD2. The CDR3 extends over 14 amino acids. Germline-derived CDR1 and CDR2 are KGHSH and LQKENI. The V and J ends lost 3 bases and 1 base, in that order; junction bases with no gene match: 2. The CDR3 nucleotides read TGTGCCAGCTCACCGGGACTACTCCAAGAGACCCAGTACTTC. Translating gives CASSPGLLQETQYF.

This clone has more than one count but fewer than ten. The gene calls are TRBV4-1 and TRBJ2-7, with TRBD1 matching 7 bases. The junction had 6 bases not matched to a gene; V was cut back by 4 bases and J by 0 bases. The length of the CDR3 is 15 residues. CDR1 is MGHRA and CDR2 is YSYEKL in the germline V gene. CDR3 protein: CASSRGTASSYEQYF. For the CDR3, the DNA is TGCGCCAGCAGCCGTGGGACAGCCAGCTCCTACGAGCAGTACTTC.

This chain uses TRBV5-4 with TRBJ1-2; TRBD1 is a possible D gene (5 bases). V was clipped by 4 bases and J by 1 base, with 11 bases between them. The germline gives CDR1 SGHNT, CDR2 YYREEE (reference sequence). The CDR3 has 14 amino acids. The CDR3 spells CASSSFQGNYGYTF. CDR3 sequence (DNA): TGTGCCAGCAGCAGTTTCCAGGGTAACTATGGCTACACCTTC. Supplemented by reference TRBV5-4 and TRBJ1-2, the full variable domain reads ETGVTQSPTHLIKTRGQQVTLRCSSQSGHNTVSWYQQALGQGPQFIFQYYREEENGRGNFPPRFSGLQFPNYSSELNVNALELDDSALYLCASSSFQGNYGYTFGSGTRLTVV.

The chain joins TRBV14 to TRBJ2-1, with 9 bases that match TRBD1. There are 13 residues in the CDR3. Germline-derived CDR1 and CDR2 are SGHDN and FVKESK. V lost 5 bases to trimming and J lost 9 bases; unmatched junction nucleotides: 5. CDR3 protein: CASSGTGPGEQFF. Here the CDR3 DNA reads TGTGCCAGCAGCGGGACAGGGCCTGGTGAGCAGTTCTTC.

This clone appeared a few times. This sequence joins TRBV5-1 and TRBJ2-7; tentative D call: TRBD1 (5 bases). Trimming pared 5 bases from V and 5 bases from J, leaving 8 bases between. CDR1 and CDR2 from the germline V gene are SGHRS and YFSETQ. The length of the CDR3 is 11 residues. CDR3 amino acids: CASRSGNEQYF. DNA of the CDR3: TGCGCCAGCAGATCAGGGAACGAGCAGTACTTC.

The chain employs TRBV5-4 and TRBJ1-6; D not certain. The germline V gene has CDR1 SGHNT and CDR2 YYREEE (reference sequence). The CDR3 runs to 13 residues. V was clipped by 5 bases and J by 0 bases, with 3 bases between them. This CDR3 reads CASRSSYNSPLHF. Here the CDR3 DNA reads TGTGCCAGCAGGAGCTCCTATAATTCACCCCTCCACTTT.

The chain is built from TRBV7-2 and TRBJ2-7, with 8 bases matching TRBD2. J gave up 3 bases and V 6 bases, and 7 bases lay outside the gene matches. Germline V gene lookup returns CDR1 SGHTA and CDR2 FQGNSA. CDR3 length equals 14 residues. CDR3 nucleotide sequence: TGTGCCAGCAGAGCAACGGGGGGGGGCTACGAGCAGTACTTC. It codes for CASRATGGGYEQYF. The variable domain in full, completed from reference TRBV7-2 and TRBJ2-7, reads GAGVSQSPSNKVTEKGKDVELRCDPISGHTALYWYRQSLGQGLEFLIYFQGNSAPDKSGLPSDRFSAERTGGSVSTLTIQRTQQEDSAVYLCASRATGGGYEQYFGPGTRLTVT.

J is TRBJ2-7 and V is TRBV9; the match to TRBD1 covers 8 bases. The CDR3 spans 13 residues. Germline CDR1 is SGDLS and CDR2 is YYNGEE. Unmatched junction bases numbered 3, after V lost 7 bases and J lost 0 bases. The CDR3: CASQGADSYEQYF. For the CDR3, the DNA is TGTGCCAGCCAGGGGGCAGACTCCTACGAGCAGTACTTC.

This clone was recorded at least ten times. The CDR3 bases are TGTGCCAGCAGTTACCTCAACAGGGAACAGACCCAGTACTTC. Its translation: CASSYLNREQTQYF. The V call is TRBV6-2 or TRBV6-3, the J call TRBJ2-5, with D possibly matching TRBD1 (6 bases). The V end lost 2 bases, the J end lost 6 bases, and 13 bases lay between the germline ends. This CDR3 spans 14 amino acids. Germline V gene data show CDR1 as MNHEY and CDR2 as SVGEGT.

The chain links TRBV27 to TRBJ1-1; the match to TRBD1 covers 10 bases. The germline V gene has CDR1 MNHEY and CDR2 SMNVEV (reference sequence). The CDR3 length is 14 residues. Losses at the gene ends were 10 bases for V and 5 bases for J; bases not matched to a gene: 10. This chain's CDR3 is CATRPGQGVTEAFF. DNA of the CDR3: TGTGCCACAAGGCCCGGACAGGGGGTTACTGAAGCTTTCTTT.

The rearrangement joins TRBV30 to TRBJ1-6; the D is unclear. Germline loops: CDR1 GTSNPN, CDR2 SVGIG (reference sequence). This CDR3 spans 15 amino acids. The V gene lost 2 bases and the J gene lost 0 bases, with 8 bases spanning the gap. The CDR3 here is CAWSFTSSYNSPLHF. The CDR3 DNA is TGTGCCTGGAGTTTCACGAGCTCCTATAATTCACCCCTCCACTTT.